This T cell receptor beta chain was obtained from a study of cytomegalovirus exposure and HLA in healthy donors. For the study at large: The 120 million or so unique TCR beta sequences, from 150 million to 200 million T cells, were found by an earlier analysis. Study conclusions and caveats: Per a later analysis, roughly 17,000 TCR beta sequences showed association with HLA alleles at 0.05 false discovery rate. Per a prior analysis, the majority of TCR beta V segments were productive roughly 90% or roughly 30% of the time. Altogether, about 160 TCR beta chains were recorded as cytomegalovirus-associated.

Per germline, CDR1 SGHKS and CDR2 YYEKEE (reference sequence). The CDR3 loop spans 15 amino acids. With 6 bases removed from V and 9 bases from J, the gap between germline ends came to 22 bases. Comment on this clone: Its target is unknown.

The PCR ran on 60 Vbeta and 13 Jbeta primers. Clones were sequenced by immunoSEQ multiplex PCR, and TCRdb holds only the in-frame ones, with some missing. The sample holds over 250,000 clones, under 80% seen once. The source of this sequence is a female donor in good health and CMV-seronegative. Sequences were obtained from PBMCs. The chain carries TRBV5-5 and TRBJ2-1; possibly TRBD2 for D (6 bases). Here the CDR3 reads CASIPRGGTPPEQFF. CDR3 DNA: TGTGCCAGCATCCCCCGAGGCGGGACCCCCCCTGAGCAGTTCTTC.